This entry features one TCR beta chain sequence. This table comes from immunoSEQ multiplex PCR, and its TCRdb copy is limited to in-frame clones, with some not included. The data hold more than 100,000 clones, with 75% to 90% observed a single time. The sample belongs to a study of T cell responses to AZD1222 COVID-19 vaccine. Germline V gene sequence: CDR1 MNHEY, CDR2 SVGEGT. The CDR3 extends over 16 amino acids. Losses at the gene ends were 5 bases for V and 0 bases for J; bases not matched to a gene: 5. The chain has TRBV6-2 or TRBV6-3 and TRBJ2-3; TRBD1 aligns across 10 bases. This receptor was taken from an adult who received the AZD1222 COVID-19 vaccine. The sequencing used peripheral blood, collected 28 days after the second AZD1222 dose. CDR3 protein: CASSSQDRGSTDTQYF. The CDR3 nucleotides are TGTGCCAGCAGTAGCCAGGACAGGGGGAGCACAGATACGCAGTATTTT.